The present entry profiles one T cell receptor (beta chain) with its context. Its matching antigen is unknown. The data derive from a study of T-cell reconstitution after alpha-beta-depleted transplantation in children. General observations from the study: Counts and diversity of T cells one year after transplant came mostly from newly produced T cells. Recipient T cells and thymic progenitors that survived were the source of the high TCRbeta diversity seen at day 60 in some patients.

Germline assignment: CDR1 SGHNT and CDR2 YYREEE (reference sequence). The CDR3 sequence is 16 residues long. Trimming at V came to 5 bases and at J to 2 bases, leaving 9 bases not matched to a gene. Preparation of the TCRbeta library used unique molecular identifiers. TCRdb processed the PCR reads anew with MiXCR; each CDR3 protein has one entry. This table has 450,000 to 600,000 distinct CDR3 sequences, over 9.5% appearing once. The sequence derives from a child aged 2 to 10 with inherited bone marrow failure, due to receive a stem cell transplant. V and J are TRBV5-4 and TRBJ2-3; TRBD2 matches at 9 bases. The sample here was PBMCs, taken before TCRalphabeta/CD19-depleted stem cell transplant. CDR3 sequence reads: CASSLSGSVNTDTQYF. The CDR3 nucleotides read TGTGCCAGCAGTCTTAGCGGGAGTGTAAACACAGATACGCAGTATTTT.